This T cell receptor beta chain stems from a study of T cell responses to AZD1222 COVID-19 vaccine. General study findings and limits: It was only a handful of AZD1222 recipients who were seropositive at baseline.

Turning to this clone: Antigen specificity is unknown.

V shed 6 bases and J 2 bases; nucleotides not matched to a gene: 6. Germline CDR1 is ENHRY and CDR2 is SYGVKD. There are 14 residues in the CDR3. Repertoires were generated with immunoSEQ multiplex PCR, while TCRdb's copy carries only in-frame clones and drops some. The sample consists of tens of thousands of clones, 70% to 90% of them appearing once. The chain employs TRBV10-3 and TRBJ2-5; 7 positions match TRBD1. Sample: peripheral blood, taken on day 0 of AZD1222 vaccination. This receptor was taken from an adult in good health. CDR3 amino acids: CAISTGTEQETQYF. The CDR3 nucleotides read TGTGCCATCAGCACCGGGACAGAGCAAGAGACCCAGTACTTC.